The rows below give T cell receptor beta chains drawn from one sample of a study of beta chain features in type 1 diabetes. The assay was immunoSEQ multiplex PCR, and TCRdb's table has in-frame clones only and misses some. This sample carries about 25,000 clones, around 65% of them seen once, and the ten largest clones take 0.95% to 1.3%. Source material: stem cell memory CD4+ T cells from blood. These receptor sequences come from a woman between 40 and 55 years old with type 1 diabetes. Each CDR3 is given with its conserved first and last residue. A D gene is named only where the DNA matches it firmly. Some rows have no size entry. The others give once, few or many, or a class for an expanded clone.

V gene	clone size	D gene	CDR3 length	J gene	CDR3 protein	CDR3 DNA
TRBV19	-	-	13	TRBJ2-7	CASARDSDYEQYF	TGTGCCAGCGCCCGGGACTCTGACTACGAGCAGTACTTC
TRBV7-2	-	-	13	TRBJ2-1	CASSLAGGNEQFF	TGTGCCAGCAGCCTCGCCGGTGGCAATGAGCAGTTCTTC
TRBV7-2	-	-	12	TRBJ2-3	CASSLSGDTQYF	TGTGCCAGCAGCTTATCCGGAGATACGCAGTATTTT
TRBV25-1	-	TRBD1	15	TRBJ2-7	CASSESGTGYYEQYF	TGTGCCAGCAGTGAATCCGGGACAGGTTACTACGAGCAGTACTTC
TRBV6-5	-	-	14	TRBJ1-1	CASSYYTAGTEAFF	TGTGCCAGCAGTTACTACACGGCGGGGACTGAAGCTTTCTTT
TRBV4-1	-	TRBD1	14	TRBJ1-5	CASSQGQGNQPQHF	TGCGCCAGCAGCCAGGGACAGGGCAATCAGCCCCAGCATTTT
TRBV5-4	-	TRBD1	16	TRBJ2-3	CASSPPGQGNTDTQYF	TGTGCCAGCAGCCCCCCGGGACAGGGAAACACAGATACGCAGTATTTT
TRBV5-6	once	-	16	TRBJ2-3	CASTLAGTHFTDTQYF	TGTGCCAGCACCCTCGCAGGGACACATTTCACAGATACGCAGTATTTT
TRBV10-3	few	TRBD2	15	TRBJ2-5	CAISETSGSVETQYF	TGTGCCATCAGTGAGACTAGCGGGAGCGTAGAGACCCAGTACTTC
TRBV5-4	-	TRBD2	18	TRBJ2-1	CASSLKRVGTSGSNEQFF	TGTGCCAGCAGCTTGAAACGGGTGGGGACTAGCGGGAGCAATGAGCAGTTCTTC
TRBV5-4	-	TRBD2	17	TRBJ2-1	CASSLGILSGRAGEQFF	TGTGCCAGCAGCTTGGGTATCTTGAGCGGGAGGGCCGGGGAGCAGTTCTTC
TRBV18	few	TRBD2	16	TRBJ2-6	CASSPRGDSGANVLTF	TGTGCCAGCTCACCCCGGGGGGACTCTGGGGCCAACGTCCTGACTTTC
TRBV9	-	-	13	TRBJ2-2	CASSTTSTGELFF	TGTGCCAGCAGTACCACATCCACCGGGGAGCTGTTTTTT
TRBV11-3	-	-	14	TRBJ1-1	CASSLEVQNTEAFF	TGTGCCAGCAGCCTTGAGGTCCAGAACACTGAAGCTTTCTTT
TRBV6-5	-	-	15	TRBJ1-1	CASSFQRGMNTEAFF	TGTGCCAGCAGTTTCCAACGGGGGATGAACACTGAAGCTTTCTTT
TRBV20-1	-	-	11	TRBJ2-7	CSVRRGYEQYF	TGCAGTGTTCGAAGGGGCTACGAGCAGTACTTC
TRBV5-1	few	-	14	TRBJ1-1	CASSFRGEGTEAFF	TGCGCCAGCAGCTTCCGTGGAGAGGGCACTGAAGCTTTCTTT
TRBV19	-	TRBD1	16	TRBJ1-4	CASSLLGGQRNEKLFF	TGTGCCAGTAGCCTTCTTGGGGGACAGAGGAATGAAAAACTGTTTTTT
TRBV18	-	-	16	TRBJ1-1	CASSPQARPIQVEAFF	TGTGCCAGCTCACCACAGGCCAGGCCTATACAGGTTGAAGCTTTCTTT
TRBV13	few	-	18	TRBJ2-5	CASSLGPLRSFAVETQYF	TGTGCCAGCAGCTTAGGCCCCCTGAGGTCCTTTGCCGTGGAGACCCAGTACTTC
TRBV5-6	once	-	15	TRBJ1-4	CASSLTEGTNEKLFF	TGTGCCAGCAGCTTGACGGAGGGGACCAATGAAAAACTGTTTTTT
TRBV7-2	-	TRBD1	13	TRBJ1-2	CASSLEGQGHYTF	TGTGCCAGCAGCTTAGAGGGACAGGGCCACTACACCTTC
TRBV5-1	few	-	13	TRBJ1-4	CASSLVPDEKLFF	TGCGCCAGCAGCTTGGTTCCGGATGAAAAACTGTTTTTT
TRBV7-6	-	TRBD1	16	TRBJ2-1	CASSPDGTGSFNEQFF	TGTGCCAGCAGCCCAGACGGGACAGGGAGTTTCAATGAGCAGTTCTTC
TRBV18	-	-	13	TRBJ1-4	CASSQDMNEKLFF	TGTGCCAGCTCACAGGACATGAATGAAAAACTGTTTTTT
TRBV6-5	-	-	13	TRBJ2-7	CASSFTVRGEQYF	TGTGCCAGCAGTTTCACGGTGCGGGGTGAGCAGTACTTC
TRBV5-4	-	TRBD2	14	TRBJ2-5	CASSSRTSGETQYF	TGTGCCAGCAGCTCACGGACTAGCGGTGAGACCCAGTACTTC
TRBV6-1	-	-	15	TRBJ1-1	CASTPQQGRDTEAFF	TGTGCCAGCACCCCACAACAGGGACGAGACACTGAAGCTTTCTTT
TRBV25-1	-	-	15	TRBJ2-1	CASSPMGRGINEQFF	TGTGCCAGCAGTCCTATGGGACGGGGGATCAATGAGCAGTTCTTC
TRBV5-6	-	-	13	TRBJ1-4	CASSSTTNEKLFF	TGTGCCAGCAGCTCCACAACTAATGAAAAACTGTTTTTT
TRBV10-3	-	-	16	TRBJ1-1	CAISKQGSIMNTEAFF	TGTGCCATCAGTAAGCAGGGTAGTATAATGAACACTGAAGCTTTCTTT
TRBV28	-	TRBD1	15	TRBJ1-3	CASTETGAAGNTIYF	TGTGCCAGCACGGAGACAGGGGCCGCAGGAAACACCATATATTTT
TRBV9	-	-	13	TRBJ1-4	CASSVSGNEKLFF	TGTGCCAGCAGCGTCTCAGGGAATGAAAAACTGTTTTTT
TRBV7-3	-	TRBD1	15	TRBJ2-1	CASSTTGDGYNEQFF	TGTGCCAGCAGCACCACAGGGGATGGGTACAATGAGCAGTTCTTC
TRBV5-1	-	-	15	TRBJ1-5	CASSPLGGVAQPQHF	TGCGCCAGCAGCCCACTCGGAGGGGTTGCTCAGCCCCAGCATTTT
TRBV28	-	-	12	TRBJ2-2	CASTPGTGELFF	TGTGCCAGCACCCCCGGGACCGGGGAGCTGTTTTTT
TRBV30	-	-	13	TRBJ1-5	CAWRSGVNQPQHF	TGTGCCTGGAGGTCAGGGGTTAATCAGCCCCAGCATTTT
TRBV15	-	TRBD1	16	TRBJ2-2	CATSRSGTGNTGELFF	TGTGCCACCAGCAGATCCGGGACAGGAAACACCGGGGAGCTGTTTTTT
TRBV5-5	few	TRBD2	14	TRBJ2-7	CASSLTGLVPEQYF	TGTGCCAGCAGCTTAACGGGACTAGTCCCCGAGCAGTACTTC
TRBV29-1	-	TRBD1	13	TRBJ2-3	CSEDRADTDTQYF	TGCAGCGAAGACAGGGCGGATACAGATACGCAGTATTTT
TRBV7-2	-	-	13	TRBJ1-2	CASSLNLNYGYTF	TGTGCCAGCAGCTTAAATCTGAACTATGGCTACACCTTC
TRBV7-6	-	-	12	TRBJ2-3	CASSFGTDTQYF	TGTGCCAGCAGCTTCGGCACAGATACGCAGTATTTT
TRBV2	few	-	15	TRBJ1-4	CASSEALPGGEKLFF	TGTGCCAGCAGTGAAGCCCTCCCCGGCGGGGAAAAACTGTTTTTT
TRBV6-5	-	TRBD1	15	TRBJ1-1	CASRIPGGGGTEAFF	TGTGCCAGCAGAATCCCAGGGGGCGGTGGCACTGAAGCTTTCTTT
TRBV5-1	-	-	15	TRBJ2-3	CASSLRQAQTDTQYF	TGCGCCAGCAGCTTGAGACAAGCTCAAACAGATACGCAGTATTTT
TRBV9	-	-	12	TRBJ2-3	CASSPQGDTQYF	TGTGCCAGCAGCCCTCAGGGAGATACGCAGTATTTT
TRBV28	few	-	15	TRBJ2-7	CASSLSEARSYEQYF	TGTGCCAGCAGTTTATCGGAGGCCCGCTCCTACGAGCAGTACTTC
TRBV4-1	once	TRBD1	14	TRBJ2-7	CASSPLGQNYEQYF	TGCGCCAGCAGCCCCTTGGGACAGAACTACGAGCAGTACTTC
TRBV6-6	-	-	13	TRBJ2-5	CATHRQGRETQYF	TGTGCCACCCACCGGCAGGGGAGAGAGACCCAGTACTTC
TRBV7-3	once	-	15	TRBJ1-6	CASSRGGGDNSPLHF	TGTGCCAGCAGCCGGGGAGGAGGGGATAATTCACCCCTCCACTTT
TRBV4-3	once	TRBD1	14	TRBJ1-5	CASSQVQGDQPQHF	TGCGCCAGCAGCCAGGTGCAGGGGGATCAGCCCCAGCATTTT
TRBV4-2	-	TRBD1	15	TRBJ1-1	CASSQNRGGNTEAFF	TGTGCCAGCAGCCAAAACAGGGGGGGGAACACTGAAGCTTTCTTT
TRBV28	once	-	15	TRBJ2-1	CASLDRGSSYNEQFF	TGTGCCAGCCTCGACCGGGGTAGCTCCTACAATGAGCAGTTCTTC
TRBV5-5	-	-	13	TRBJ2-1	CASSLPHAFEQFF	TGTGCCAGCAGCTTGCCTCACGCGTTCGAGCAGTTCTTC